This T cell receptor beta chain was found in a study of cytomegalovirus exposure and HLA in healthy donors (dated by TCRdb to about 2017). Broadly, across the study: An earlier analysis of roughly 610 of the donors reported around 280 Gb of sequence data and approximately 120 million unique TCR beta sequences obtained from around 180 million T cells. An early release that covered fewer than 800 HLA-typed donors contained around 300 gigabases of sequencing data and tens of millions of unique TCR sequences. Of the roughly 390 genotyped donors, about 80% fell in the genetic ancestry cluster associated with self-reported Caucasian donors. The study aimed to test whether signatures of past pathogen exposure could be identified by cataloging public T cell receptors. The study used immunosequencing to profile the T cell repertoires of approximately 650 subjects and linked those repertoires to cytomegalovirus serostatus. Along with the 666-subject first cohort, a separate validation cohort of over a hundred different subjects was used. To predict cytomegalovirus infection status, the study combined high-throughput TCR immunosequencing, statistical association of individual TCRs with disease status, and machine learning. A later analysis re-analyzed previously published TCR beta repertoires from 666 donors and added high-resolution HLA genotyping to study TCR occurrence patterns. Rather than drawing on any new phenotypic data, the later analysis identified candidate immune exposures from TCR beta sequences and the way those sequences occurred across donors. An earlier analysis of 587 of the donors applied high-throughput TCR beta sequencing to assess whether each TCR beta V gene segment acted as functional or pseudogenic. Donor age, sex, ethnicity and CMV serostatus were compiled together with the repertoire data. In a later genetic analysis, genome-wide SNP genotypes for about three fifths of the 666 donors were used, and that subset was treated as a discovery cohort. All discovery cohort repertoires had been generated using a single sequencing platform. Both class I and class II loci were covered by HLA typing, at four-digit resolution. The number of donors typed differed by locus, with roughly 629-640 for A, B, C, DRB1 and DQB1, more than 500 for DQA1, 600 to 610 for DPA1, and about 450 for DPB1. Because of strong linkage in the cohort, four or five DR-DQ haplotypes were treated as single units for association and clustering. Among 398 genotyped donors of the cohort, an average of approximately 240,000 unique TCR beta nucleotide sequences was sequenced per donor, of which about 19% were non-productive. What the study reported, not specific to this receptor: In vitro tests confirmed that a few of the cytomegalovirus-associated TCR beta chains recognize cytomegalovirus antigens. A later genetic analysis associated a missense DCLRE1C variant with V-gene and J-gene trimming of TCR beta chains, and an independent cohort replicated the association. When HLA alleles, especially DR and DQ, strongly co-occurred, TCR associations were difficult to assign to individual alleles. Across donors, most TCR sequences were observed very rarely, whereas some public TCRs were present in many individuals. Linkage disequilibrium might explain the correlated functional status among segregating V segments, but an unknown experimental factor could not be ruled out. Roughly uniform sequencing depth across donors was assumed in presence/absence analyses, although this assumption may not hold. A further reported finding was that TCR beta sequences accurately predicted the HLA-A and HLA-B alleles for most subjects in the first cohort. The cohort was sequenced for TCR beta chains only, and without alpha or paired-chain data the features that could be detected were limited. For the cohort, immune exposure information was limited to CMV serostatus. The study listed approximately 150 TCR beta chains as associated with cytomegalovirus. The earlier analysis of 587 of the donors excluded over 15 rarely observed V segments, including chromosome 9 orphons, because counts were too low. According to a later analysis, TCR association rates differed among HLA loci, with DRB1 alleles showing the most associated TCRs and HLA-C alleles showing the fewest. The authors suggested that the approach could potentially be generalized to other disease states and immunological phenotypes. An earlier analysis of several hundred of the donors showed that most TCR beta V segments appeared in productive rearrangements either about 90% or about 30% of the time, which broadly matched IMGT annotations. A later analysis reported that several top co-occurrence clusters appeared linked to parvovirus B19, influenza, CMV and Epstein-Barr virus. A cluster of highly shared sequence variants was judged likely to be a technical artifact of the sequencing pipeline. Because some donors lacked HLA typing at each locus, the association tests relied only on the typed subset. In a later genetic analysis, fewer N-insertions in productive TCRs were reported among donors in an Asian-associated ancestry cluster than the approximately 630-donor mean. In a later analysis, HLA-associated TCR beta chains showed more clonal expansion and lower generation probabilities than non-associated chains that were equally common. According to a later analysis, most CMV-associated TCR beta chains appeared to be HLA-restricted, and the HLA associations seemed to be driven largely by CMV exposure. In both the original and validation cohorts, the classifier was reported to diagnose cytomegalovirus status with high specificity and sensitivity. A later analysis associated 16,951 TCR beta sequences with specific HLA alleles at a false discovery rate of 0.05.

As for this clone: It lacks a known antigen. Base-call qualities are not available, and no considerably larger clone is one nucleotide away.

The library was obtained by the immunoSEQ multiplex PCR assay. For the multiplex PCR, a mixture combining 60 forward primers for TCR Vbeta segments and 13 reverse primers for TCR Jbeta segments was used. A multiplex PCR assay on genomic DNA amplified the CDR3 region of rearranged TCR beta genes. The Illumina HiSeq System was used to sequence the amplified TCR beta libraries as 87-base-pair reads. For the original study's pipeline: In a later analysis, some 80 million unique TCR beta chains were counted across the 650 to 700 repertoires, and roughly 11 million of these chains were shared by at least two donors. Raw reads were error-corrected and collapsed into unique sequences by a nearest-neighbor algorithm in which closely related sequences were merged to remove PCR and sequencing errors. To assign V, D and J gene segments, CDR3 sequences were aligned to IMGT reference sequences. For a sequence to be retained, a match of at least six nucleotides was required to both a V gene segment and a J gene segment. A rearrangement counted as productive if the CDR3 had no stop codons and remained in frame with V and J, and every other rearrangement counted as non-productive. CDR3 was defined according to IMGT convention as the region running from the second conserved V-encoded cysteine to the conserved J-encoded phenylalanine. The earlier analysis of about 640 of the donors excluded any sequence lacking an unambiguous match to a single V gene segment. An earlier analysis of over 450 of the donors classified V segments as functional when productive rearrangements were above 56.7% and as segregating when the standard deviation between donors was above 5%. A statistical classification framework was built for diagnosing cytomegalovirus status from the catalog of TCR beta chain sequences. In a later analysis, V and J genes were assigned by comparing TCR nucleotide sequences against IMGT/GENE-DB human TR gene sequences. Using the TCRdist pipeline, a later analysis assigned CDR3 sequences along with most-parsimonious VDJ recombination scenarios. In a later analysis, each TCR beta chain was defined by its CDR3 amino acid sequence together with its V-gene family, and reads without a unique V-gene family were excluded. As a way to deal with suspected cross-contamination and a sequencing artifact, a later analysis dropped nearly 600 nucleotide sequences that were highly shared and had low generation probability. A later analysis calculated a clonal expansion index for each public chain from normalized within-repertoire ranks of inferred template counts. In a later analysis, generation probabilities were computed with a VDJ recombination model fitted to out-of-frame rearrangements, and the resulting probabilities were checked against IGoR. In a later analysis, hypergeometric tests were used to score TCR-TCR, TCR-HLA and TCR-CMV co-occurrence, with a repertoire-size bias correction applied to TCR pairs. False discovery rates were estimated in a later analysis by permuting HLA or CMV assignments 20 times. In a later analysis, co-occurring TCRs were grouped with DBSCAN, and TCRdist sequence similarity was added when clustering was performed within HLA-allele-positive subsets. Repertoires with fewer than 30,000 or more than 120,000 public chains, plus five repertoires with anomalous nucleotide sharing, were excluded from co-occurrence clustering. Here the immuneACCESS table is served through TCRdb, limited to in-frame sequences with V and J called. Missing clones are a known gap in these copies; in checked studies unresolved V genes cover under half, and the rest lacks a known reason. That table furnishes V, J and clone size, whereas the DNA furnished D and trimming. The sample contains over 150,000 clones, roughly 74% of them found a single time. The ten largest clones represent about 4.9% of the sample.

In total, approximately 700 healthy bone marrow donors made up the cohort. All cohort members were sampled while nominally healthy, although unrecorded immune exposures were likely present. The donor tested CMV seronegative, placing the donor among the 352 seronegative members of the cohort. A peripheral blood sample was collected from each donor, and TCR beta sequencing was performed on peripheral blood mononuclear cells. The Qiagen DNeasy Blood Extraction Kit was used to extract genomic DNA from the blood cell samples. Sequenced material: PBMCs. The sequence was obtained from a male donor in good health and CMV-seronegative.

The CDR3 sequence is CATLLAGVNEQFF. The DNA sequence follows: TGTGCCACCCTACTAGCGGGAGTGAATGAGCAGTTCTTC. This receptor chain uses TRBV15 and TRBJ2-1, and 11 junctional nucleotides match TRBD2. Its CDR3 holds 13 amino acids, cysteine through phenylalanine. Only the CDR3 DNA stays, 39 bases, in frame from base 1. At the junction V is shortened by 8 bases and J by 7 bases; bases outside the gene matches: 4. Per the germline V gene (reference sequence), LNHNV is the CDR1 and YYDKDF is the CDR2.